This is a list of T cell receptor beta chains from one sample in a study of cytomegalovirus exposure and HLA in healthy donors. The protocol was immunoSEQ multiplex PCR, while the TCRdb copy is restricted to in-frame clones and leaves out a portion. This repertoire shows 120,000 or so clones, 83% found once; its top ten account for about 19%. The source material was PBMCs. The receptors stem from a man aged 18 to 35 in good health and CMV-seropositive. CDR3s include the opening cysteine and the closing phenylalanine or tryptophan. A D gene is named only where the DNA matches it firmly. Rows may omit the clone size; those that give it use once, few, many or a size class.

j_call clone_size d_call v_call cdr3_aa cdr3_nt
TRBJ2-4 . TRBD1 TRBV29-1 CSVFDRGVNIQYF TGCAGCGTTTTCGACAGGGGGGTAAACATTCAGTACTTC
TRBJ2-5 . . TRBV30 CAWRPSEGTQYF TGTGCCTGGAGACCCTCGGAGGGGACCCAGTACTTC
TRBJ2-3 . . TRBV29-1 CSVTDSTDTQYF TGCAGCGTTACAGATAGCACAGATACGCAGTATTTT
TRBJ2-7 . . TRBV1 CTSSPQNEQYF TGCACCAGCAGCCCCCAAAACGAGCAGTACTTC
TRBJ2-7 . . TRBV7-8 CASQKEGVGEQYF TGTGCCAGCCAGAAAGAGGGGGTTGGCGAGCAGTACTTC
TRBJ2-2 . TRBD2 TRBV7-7 CASSLGTSGGAAGELFF TGTGCCAGCAGCTTAGGGACTAGCGGGGGGGCCGCCGGGGAGCTGTTTTTT
TRBJ1-2 . . TRBV13 CASSLGQGYHGYTF TGTGCCAGCAGCTTAGGACAGGGATACCATGGCTACACCTTC
TRBJ2-7 . . TRBV27 CASRLSRTHSYEQYF TGTGCCAGCAGATTATCGAGGACTCACTCCTACGAGCAGTACTTC
TRBJ1-2 once . TRBV13 CASSAPNENGYTF TGTGCCAGCAGCGCCCCTAACGAAAATGGCTACACCTTC
TRBJ1-1 . TRBD1 TRBV7-9 CASSLQDRAWVNTEAFF TGTGCCAGCAGCCTGCAGGACAGGGCTTGGGTAAACACTGAAGCTTTCTTT
TRBJ1-1 . . TRBV7-2 CASSLGVERPNTEAFF TGTGCCAGCAGCTTAGGGGTGGAGAGACCCAACACTGAAGCTTTCTTT
TRBJ2-7 . . TRBV19 CASSEEGGTSSYEQYF TGTGCCAGTAGCGAAGAGGGGGGGACTTCTTCCTACGAGCAGTACTTC
TRBJ1-1 . TRBD1 TRBV5-1 CASSPRQGHPPRTEAFF TGCGCCAGCAGCCCAAGACAGGGGCATCCCCCGAGGACTGAAGCTTTCTTT
TRBJ1-2 once TRBD1 TRBV7-9 CASSLGDRTGYTF TGTGCCAGCAGCTTAGGGGACAGAACAGGCTACACCTTC
TRBJ2-7 . TRBD2 TRBV11-2 CASSSGLAGALREQYF TGTGCCAGCAGCTCGGGACTAGCGGGGGCTCTCAGGGAGCAGTACTTC
TRBJ2-7 . TRBD2 TRBV18 CASSQRGPTDYEQYF TGTGCCAGCTCACAGCGGGGGCCCACCGACTACGAGCAGTACTTC
TRBJ1-2 . . TRBV2 CASSENQVSYGYTF TGTGCCAGCAGTGAGAATCAGGTTAGCTATGGCTACACCTTC
TRBJ2-1 . TRBD2 TRBV9 CASSVTSGGEQFF TGTGCCAGCAGCGTAACCAGCGGGGGGGAGCAGTTCTTC
TRBJ2-7 . . TRBV14 CASSQSGYGYEQYF TGTGCCAGCAGCCAATCAGGGTATGGCTACGAGCAGTACTTC
TRBJ1-1 . TRBD1 TRBV4-1 CASSQENRGGNTEAFF TGCGCCAGCAGCCAAGAAAACAGGGGAGGAAACACTGAAGCTTTCTTT